The 18 T cell receptor beta chains listed next were all sequenced from one sample in a study of blood T cell repertoires in COVID-19. Sequenced by immunoSEQ multiplex PCR; TCRdb stores in-frame clones only, minus some. The sample lists tens of thousands of clones, about 80% occurring once. The sequenced sample consisted of peripheral blood. The receptors come from a human donor in a cohort sampled during active COVID-19.

The rearrangement links TRBV5-4 to TRBJ2-3, with a possible D match to TRBD1 (8 bases). Trimming shortened V by 4 bases and J by 9 bases, and 12 bases separated the two germline ends. Germline V CDR1 and CDR2: SGHNT, YYREEE (reference sequence). The length of the CDR3 is 12 residues. As DNA, the CDR3 is TGTGCCAGCAGCCCACAGGGGGGGACGCAGTATTTT. Translating it yields CASSPQGGTQYF. Looking up the rest from reference TRBV5-4 and TRBJ2-3 gives the full variable domain: ETGVTQSPTHLIKTRGQQVTLRCSSQSGHNTVSWYQQALGQGPQFIFQYYREEENGRGNFPPRFSGLQFPNYSSELNVNALELDDSALYLCASSPQGGTQYFGPGTRLTVL.

The chain uses TRBV7-2 and TRBJ1-1; 7 bases fit TRBD1. J was trimmed by 3 bases and V by 5 bases; bases with no gene match: 0. This CDR3 is 12 amino acids long. From germline, CDR1 is SGHTA and CDR2 FQGNSA. CDR3 DNA: TGTGCCAGCAGCAGGGGGCACACTGAAGCTTTCTTT. Translated, it gives CASSRGHTEAFF.

V and J are TRBV11-2 and TRBJ1-3; D gene uncertain. Per germline, CDR1 SGHAT and CDR2 FQNNGV. V was pared by 4 bases and J by 0 bases, with 10 bases between. The CDR3 is 15 residues long. The CDR3 region is CASSSGSSSGNTIYF. The DNA of the CDR3 is TGTGCCAGCAGCTCCGGGTCCAGCTCTGGAAACACCATATATTTT.

DNA of the CDR3: TGTGCCAGCAGTTTGGTAGAGACTGCTACGCAGTATTTT. Translated: CASSLVETATQYF. The chain carries TRBV28 and TRBJ2-3, with D uncertain. The length of the CDR3 is 13 residues. From germline, CDR1 is MDHEN and CDR2 SYDVKM. The V end lost 3 bases, the J end lost 8 bases, and 12 bases lay between the germline ends.

V usage is TRBV5-1 and J usage is TRBJ2-7, with 7 bases lining up with TRBD2. This CDR3 is built from 15 residues. From germline, CDR1 is SGHRS and CDR2 YFSETQ. Losses at the gene ends were 0 bases for V and 1 base for J; bases not matched to a gene: 4. DNA of the CDR3: TGCGCCAGCAGCTTGGGGGGAGGGAGTTCCTACGAGCAGTACTTC. Protein sequence: CASSLGGGSSYEQYF.

The chain combines TRBV7-3 with TRBJ2-3; 14 nucleotides match TRBD2. The CDR3 length is 18 residues. CDR1 is SGHTA, CDR2 FQGTGA, per germline. With 5 bases clipped from V and 2 bases from J, the junction kept 9 bases outside the gene matches. CDR3 nucleotides: TGTGCCAGCAGCCCGGGACTAGCGGGAGTCCTTCCCACAGATACGCAGTATTTT. Encoded protein: CASSPGLAGVLPTDTQYF.

V is TRBV27 and J is TRBJ2-7, with 7 bases matching TRBD2. With V trimmed by 3 bases and J by 3 bases, 14 bases remained unmatched. CDR3 length equals 17 residues. The germline gives CDR1 MNHEY, CDR2 SMNVEV (reference sequence). The CDR3 spells CASSFSSLDSGYYEQYF. CDR3 nucleotides: TGTGCCAGCAGTTTCTCTTCCTTGGATAGCGGGTACTACGAGCAGTACTTC.

This rearrangement joins TRBV27 to TRBJ1-1; D not resolved. The CDR3 covers 15 residues. Trimming took off 5 bases at V and 2 bases at J, with 15 bases between the two ends. The germline gives CDR1 MNHEY, CDR2 SMNVEV (reference sequence). Here the CDR3 DNA reads TGTGCCAGCAGTCGGACGATGGGAGCCAACACTGAAGCTTTCTTT. Its protein product is CASSRTMGANTEAFF.

V is TRBV7-9 and J is TRBJ1-3, with unresolved D. The V end was cut by 5 bases, the J end by 0 bases, with 11 bases between. This CDR3 spans 15 amino acids. Germline V CDR1 and CDR2: SEHNR, FQNEAQ (reference sequence). CDR3 loop: CASSPPGYSGNTIYF. CDR3 nucleotides: TGTGCCAGCAGCCCCCCGGGGTACTCTGGAAACACCATATATTTT. Combining the CDR3 with reference TRBV7-9 and TRBJ1-3 gives the whole variable domain DTGVSQNPRHKITKRGQNVTFRCDPISEHNRLYWYRQTLGQGPEFLTYFQNEAQLEKSRLLSDRFSAERPKGSFSTLEIQRTEQGDSAMYLCASSPPGYSGNTIYFGEGSWLTVV.

The chain employs TRBV28 and TRBJ1-1, with unresolved D. V was cut by 6 bases and J by 1 base, with 15 bases left in between. The CDR3 consists of 15 residues. CDR1 is MDHEN and CDR2 is SYDVKM in the germline V gene. The CDR3 loop reads CASSSIGVKNTEAFF. In nucleotides, the CDR3 is TGTGCCAGCAGCTCCATCGGGGTCAAGAACACTGAAGCTTTCTTT.

This chain uses TRBV7-2 with TRBJ1-1, with 10 bases fitting TRBD1. The V gene's germline CDR1 is SGHTA and CDR2 FQGNSA. Unmatched junction bases numbered 6, after V lost 1 base and J lost 1 base. The CDR3 length is 17 residues. The CDR3 spells CASSLVGQGLANTEAFF. CDR3 coding DNA: TGTGCCAGCAGCTTAGTGGGACAGGGGTTGGCGAACACTGAAGCTTTCTTT. The variable domain in full, with the rest retrieved from reference TRBV7-2 and TRBJ1-1, is GAGVSQSPSNKVTEKGKDVELRCDPISGHTALYWYRQSLGQGLEFLIYFQGNSAPDKSGLPSDRFSAERTGGSVSTLTIQRTQQEDSAVYLCASSLVGQGLANTEAFFGQGTRLTVV.

V and J are TRBV27 and TRBJ2-7; the D gene is possibly TRBD1 (6 bases). Germline V gene sequence: CDR1 MNHEY, CDR2 SMNVEV (reference sequence). With 1 base removed from V and 5 bases from J, the gap between germline ends came to 12 bases. This CDR3 has 14 amino acids. The CDR3 nucleotides are TGTGCCAGCAGTTTATTGAGTTCAGGGGACGAGCAGTACTTC. It translates to CASSLLSSGDEQYF.

The chain has TRBV15 and TRBJ1-1; D uncertain. Germline V gives CDR1 LNHNV, CDR2 YYDKDF (reference sequence). The CDR3 runs to 14 residues. The V end lost 0 bases, the J end lost 3 bases, and 8 bases lay between the germline ends. The CDR3 DNA reads as TGTGCCACCAGCAGAGATCTGAGGGACACTGAAGCTTTCTTT. This codes for CATSRDLRDTEAFF.

This clone showed up just a few times. The chain joins TRBV25-1 to TRBJ2-5; TRBD1 agrees at 8 bases. V dropped 1 base and J dropped 4; count of bases not matched to a gene: 8. The CDR3 contains 16 residues. The germline gives CDR1 MGHDK, CDR2 SYGVNS. CDR3 residues: CASSEWSGRGPETQYF. In nucleotides, the CDR3 is TGTGCCAGCAGTGAATGGTCAGGCAGGGGGCCAGAGACCCAGTACTTC.

This chain connects TRBV6-5 to TRBJ2-1, with D perhaps matching TRBD1 (6 bases). Trimming pared 7 bases from V and 6 bases from J, leaving 19 bases between. The CDR3 has 15 residues. The germline gives CDR1 MNHEY, CDR2 SVGAGI. The CDR3 sequence is CASTSTDTRGNEQFF. The CDR3 region has the DNA TGTGCCAGCACTTCAACGGACACCAGGGGCAATGAGCAGTTCTTC.

The V call is TRBV5-1, the J call TRBJ2-5; D is possibly TRBD1 (5 bases). In germline, CDR1 is SGHRS, CDR2 YFSETQ. This CDR3 spans 15 amino acids. The V and J ends lost 2 bases and 5 bases respectively, with 16 bases between them. The CDR3 bases are TGCGCCAGCAGCTTAGGGTCAGGGTTTGTGGAGACCCAGTACTTC. It translates to CASSLGSGFVETQYF.

V usage is TRBV7-9 and J usage is TRBJ2-1; 14 bases align to TRBD2. This CDR3 region has 15 residues. Losses at the gene ends were 5 bases for V and 8 bases for J; bases not matched to a gene: 5. Germline loops: CDR1 SEHNR, CDR2 FQNEAQ (reference sequence). This chain's CDR3 is CASSLTGLAGDEQFF. DNA for the CDR3: TGTGCCAGCAGCCTCACGGGACTAGCGGGGGATGAGCAGTTCTTC.

The chain employs TRBV28 and TRBJ1-5, with no clear D. Germline CDR1 MDHEN, CDR2 SYDVKM. The germline V and J ends were trimmed by 7 bases and 11 bases, with 27 bases remaining between them. There are 16 residues in the CDR3. The chain's CDR3 is CASTGGFGGHGLTQHF. CDR3 coding DNA: TGTGCCAGCACCGGAGGCTTCGGCGGGCATGGGTTGACCCAGCATTTT.